A single sample gave rise to the 13 T cell receptor beta chains below, sequenced in a study of beta chain features in type 1 diabetes. Reverse transcription of all isolated RNA meant that expressed TCRB transcripts were sequenced. Profiled with immunoSEQ multiplex PCR; TCRdb holds only in-frame clones, not every one. The top ten hold approximately 0.016% of the sample, which has around 300,000 clones, 9.5% to 12% seen once. Sequencing was done on a sample of naive CD4+ T cells from blood. The receptors here all came from a woman between 25 and 40 years old in good health.

The chain couples TRBV28 to TRBJ1-2, with TRBD1 as a possible D gene (6 bases). The V gene's germline CDR1 is MDHEN and CDR2 SYDVKM. The CDR3 loop spans 15 amino acids. The germline V and J ends were trimmed by 10 bases and 3 bases, with 21 bases remaining between them. The CDR3 is CATPRVQGIDYGYTF. Written as DNA, the CDR3 is TGTGCCACCCCCAGGGTCCAGGGGATCGACTATGGCTACACCTTC.

CDR3 protein: CASRSGQGESGANVLTF. CDR3 nucleotides: TGCGCCAGCAGATCGGGACAAGGCGAATCTGGGGCCAACGTCCTGACTTTC. The chain links TRBV10-2 to TRBJ2-6; perhaps TRBD1 as D (6 bases). The germline V and J ends were trimmed by 6 bases and 1 base, with 16 bases remaining between them. Germline V gives CDR1 WSHSY, CDR2 SAAADI. There are 17 residues in the CDR3.

The V and J genes are TRBV30 and TRBJ2-7; 10 bases are a match to TRBD2. CDR1 GTSNPN and CDR2 SVGIG come from the germline V gene (reference sequence). J lost 1 base, V lost 1 base, and 13 bases had no gene match. CDR3 length equals 18 residues. This CDR3 reads CAWSATPFSSGRSYEQYF. The CDR3 DNA follows: TGTGCCTGGAGTGCGACCCCATTTTCTAGCGGGAGATCCTACGAGCAGTACTTC.

This clone was counted only a few times. The chain links TRBV5-1 to TRBJ2-5; possible D gene TRBD2, 5 bases. CDR3 length equals 13 residues. The V gene's germline CDR1 is SGHRS and CDR2 YFSETQ. V was clipped by 7 bases and J by 2 bases, with 12 bases between them. The CDR3 coding sequence is TGCGCCAGCGGGGTCGGGGTTCAAGAGACCCAGTACTTC. Its translation is CASGVGVQETQYF. Supplemented by reference TRBV5-1 and TRBJ2-5, the full variable domain reads KAGVTQTPRYLIKTRGQQVTLSCSPISGHRSVSWYQQTPGQGLQFLFEYFSETQRNKGNFPGRFSGRQFSNSRSEMNVSTLELGDSALYLCASGVGVQETQYFGPGTRLLVL.

CDR3 DNA: TGCGCCAGCAGCTTGGGGACACTGAGCTCCTACGAGCAGTACTTC. It is translated as CASSLGTLSSYEQYF. The chain joins TRBV5-1 to TRBJ2-7, with D tentatively TRBD1 (5 bases). Germline CDR1 SGHRS, CDR2 YFSETQ. V shed 0 bases and J shed 0 bases, with 10 bases lying between them. The CDR3 contains 15 residues.

The chain uses TRBV7-8 and TRBJ2-7; 8 bases match TRBD2. Trimming cost V 1 base and J 7 bases; bases outside gene matches: 9. This CDR3 comprises 15 residues. The germline V gene encodes CDR1 SGHVS and CDR2 FQNEAQ. The CDR3 sequence is CASSLEPAGEFEQYF. For the CDR3, the DNA is TGTGCCAGCAGCTTAGAGCCAGCGGGAGAGTTTGAGCAGTACTTC. Full variable domain (rest looked up from reference TRBV7-8 and TRBJ2-7): GAGVSQSPRYKVAKRGQDVALRCDPISGHVSLFWYQQALGQGPEFLTYFQNEAQLDKSGLPSDRFFAERPEGSVSTLKIQRTQQEDSAVYLCASSLEPAGEFEQYFGPGTRLTVT.

This clone was picked up a small number of times. The genes are TRBV5-6 and TRBJ2-7; TRBD2 matches 14 bases. V lost 4 bases to trimming and J lost 4 bases; unmatched junction nucleotides: 7. This CDR3 has 16 amino acids. Germline CDR1 SGHDT, CDR2 YYEEEE. The CDR3 loop is CASSRGLAGAKYEQYF. Written as DNA, the CDR3 is TGTGCCAGCAGCCGGGGACTAGCGGGAGCGAAGTACGAGCAGTACTTC.

The gene calls are TRBV27 and TRBJ2-5; 11 bases agree with TRBD2. Germline V CDR1 and CDR2: MNHEY, SMNVEV (reference sequence). The CDR3 consists of 17 residues. The trim removed 0 bases at V and 3 bases at J, leaving 6 bases unmatched. CDR3: CASSLSHGTSGKETQYF. In DNA, the CDR3 is TGTGCCAGCAGTTTATCCCACGGGACTAGCGGTAAAGAGACCCAGTACTTC.

This clone was observed a single time. The gene calls are TRBV19 and TRBJ2-4; 8 bases fit TRBD1. This CDR3 region has 16 residues. Germline V gene lookup returns CDR1 LNHDA and CDR2 SQIVND (reference sequence). V dropped 3 bases and J dropped 6; count of bases not matched to a gene: 10. The CDR3 DNA follows: TGTGCCAGTAGTATCGCCGCAGGGGGCGTGGGAAACATTCAGTACTTC. This sequence encodes CASSIAAGGVGNIQYF.

This clone occurred a few times. The chain joins TRBV28 to TRBJ2-7, with 11 bases identical to TRBD2. V lost 7 bases, J lost 1 base, and 6 bases stayed unmatched. Germline V gene sequence: CDR1 MDHEN, CDR2 SYDVKM. The CDR3 has 15 amino acids. CDR3 amino acids: CASTPGTSGSYEQYF. In DNA, the CDR3 is TGTGCCAGCACCCCCGGGACTAGCGGATCCTACGAGCAGTACTTC.

The rearrangement links TRBV21-1 to TRBJ2-7; whether TRBD2, the table's D call, matches the DNA was not checked. TRBV21-1 is designated a pseudogene. This CDR3 contains 16 residues. CDR3 region: CASSKVGLAGEYEQYF. CDR3 in DNA: TGTGCCAGCAGCAAAGTGGGACTAGCGGGGGAGTACGAGCAGTACTTC.

This clone was detected a few times. The gene calls are TRBV6-6 and TRBJ2-1, with TRBD2 identical over 10 bases. J lost 6 bases, V lost 8 bases, and 7 bases had no gene match. The CDR3 length is 14 residues. The V gene's germline CDR1 is MNHNY and CDR2 SVGAGI (reference sequence). This chain's CDR3 is CASLASGSPNEQFF. The CDR3 DNA reads TGTGCCAGCCTGGCTAGCGGGAGTCCCAATGAGCAGTTCTTC.

The chain has TRBV7-9 and TRBJ2-2, with D perhaps TRBD2 (6 bases). Between the trimmed V and J ends, which lost 5 bases and 0 bases, there was a span of 16 bases. Germline CDR1 and CDR2: SEHNR and FQNEAQ (reference sequence). CDR3 length: 17 residues. The CDR3: CASSVEGQLPNTGELFF. The CDR3 coding sequence is TGTGCCAGCAGCGTGGAGGGGCAGCTTCCGAACACCGGGGAGCTGTTTTTT.